A single sample gave rise to the 26 T cell receptor beta chains below, sequenced in a study of response to subunit inactivated influenza vaccine. Via MiXCR, TCRdb re-called the RT-PCR reads, giving one row per CDR3 protein. Of hundreds of thousands of distinct CDR3 sequences in the sample, less than 15% are singletons; the top ten hold 7.5% to 8%. The input for sequencing was PBMCs from blood, taken less than 15 days before vaccination. These receptors originate from a man over 45 who received an inactivated influenza vaccine.

The gene calls are TRBV28 and TRBJ2-2; 12 positions match TRBD2. The CDR3 length is 17 residues. V lost 6 bases, J lost 6 bases, and 11 bases stayed unmatched. Germline CDR1 and CDR2: MDHEN and SYDVKM. CDR3 DNA: TGTGCCAGCAGCGCGGGACTAGCGGGCGATATCGCCGGGGAGCTGTTTTTT. It codes for CASSAGLAGDIAGELFF.

This clonotype was seen repeatedly, ten times or more. This chain connects TRBV2 to TRBJ1-2; D not resolved. The CDR3 extends over 12 amino acids. Trimming left V 2 bases short and J 6 bases short, with 7 bases between. Per germline, CDR1 SNHLY and CDR2 FYNNEI. The CDR3 region has the DNA TGTGCCAGCAGTGAAATCCGGCATGGCTACACCTTC. The encoded protein is CASSEIRHGYTF.

This clonotype was detected only a few times. This chain links TRBV14 with TRBJ2-7, with D possibly being TRBD1 (6 bases). The CDR3 is 16 residues long. CDR1 and CDR2 (germline): SGHDN, FVKESK. Deletions cut 1 base from V and 2 bases from J, with 15 bases between. CDR3 protein: CASSQGFGQQPYEQYF. In nucleotides, the CDR3 is TGTGCCAGCAGCCAAGGGTTTGGACAGCAACCCTACGAGCAGTACTTC. The full variable domain, in which reference TRBV14 and TRBJ2-7 provide the parts outside the CDR3, is EAGVTQFPSHSVIEKGQTVTLRCDPISGHDNLYWYRRVMGKEIKFLLHFVKESKQDESGMPNNRFLAERTGGTYSTLKVQPAELEDSGVYFCASSQGFGQQPYEQYFGPGTRLTVT.

V usage is TRBV3-1 and J usage is TRBJ2-3; no reliable D call. The CDR3 extends over 17 amino acids. V shed 0 bases and J shed 1 base, with 14 bases lying between them. Germline V CDR1 and CDR2: LGHDT, YNNKEL (reference sequence). CDR3 DNA: TGTGCCAGCAGCCAAGATTTACGGTCCTTGGGCACAGATACGCAGTATTTT. Its protein product is CASSQDLRSLGTDTQYF.

This sequence joins TRBV7-8 and TRBJ2-7; D may be TRBD2 (6 bases). Germline V gives CDR1 SGHVS, CDR2 FQNEAQ. The CDR3 loop spans 16 amino acids. The V end was cut by 5 bases, the J end by 0 bases, with 17 bases between. CDR3 sequence reads: CASSTHRDFRSYEQYF. Written as DNA, the CDR3 is TGTGCCAGCAGCACCCACCGGGACTTTCGCTCCTACGAGCAGTACTTC.

This rearrangement joins TRBV4-1 to TRBJ2-3; D may be TRBD2 (5 bases). Germline V CDR1 and CDR2: MGHRA, YSYEKL. There are 17 residues in the CDR3. V lost 0 bases and J lost 2, with 15 bases in between. The CDR3 sequence: CASSQDREQFLTDTQYF. As DNA, the CDR3 is TGCGCCAGCAGCCAAGATCGGGAACAGTTTCTCACAGATACGCAGTATTTT.

The sample holds a few counts of this clonotype. The chain is built from TRBV7-9 and TRBJ2-5, with a possible D match to TRBD2 (6 bases). The V and J ends lost 11 bases and 5 bases respectively, with 18 bases between them. Germline values: CDR1 SEHNR, CDR2 FQNEAQ (reference sequence). The CDR3 totals 13 residues. In nucleotides, the CDR3 is TGTGCCCTGGCGGGGAAGAATATGGAGACCCAGTACTTC. Its translation is CALAGKNMETQYF.

This sequence joins TRBV20-1 and TRBJ2-1, with 8 bases identical to TRBD1. Germline CDR1 DFQATT, CDR2 SNEGSKA (reference sequence). The CDR3 spans 13 residues. Trimming cost V 5 bases and J 4 bases; bases outside gene matches: 4. The CDR3 coding sequence is TGCAGTGCTCCCTACAGGGGGTACAATGAGCAGTTCTTC. Translation: CSAPYRGYNEQFF.

This clonotype was recorded a few times. The chain has TRBV29-1 and TRBJ1-2; possibly TRBD1 for D (5 bases). The CDR3 contains 9 residues. Looked up from germline, CDR1 is SQVTM and CDR2 is ANQGSEA. CDR3 region: CSLGEGYTF. The CDR3 DNA follows: TGCAGTTTGGGGGAAGGCTACACCTTC.

This clonotype was observed a few times. The genes are TRBV3-1 and TRBJ2-1, with 7 bases aligning to TRBD2. Per the germline V gene, CDR1 is LGHDT and CDR2 is YNNKEL (reference sequence). The CDR3 is 15 amino acids. V was pared by 3 bases and J by 3 bases, with 5 bases of the junction left unmatched. The CDR3 DNA sequence: TGTGCCAGCAGCCATGGCGGGAGTCTCTACAATGAGCAGTTCTTC. It encodes CASSHGGSLYNEQFF.

This clonotype was detected a few times. The chain recombines TRBV3-1 with TRBJ2-7; D gene ambiguous. This CDR3 contains 14 residues. The germline V and J ends were trimmed by 2 bases and 1 base, with 9 bases remaining between them. Germline V gene sequence: CDR1 LGHDT, CDR2 YNNKEL (reference sequence). The CDR3 protein is CASSQTQQSYEQYF. Written as DNA, the CDR3 is TGTGCCAGCAGCCAAACTCAACAGTCCTACGAGCAGTACTTC.

This clonotype came up a few times. This chain uses TRBV7-9 with TRBJ2-7, with D tentatively TRBD1 (5 bases). The CDR3 length is 17 residues. Germline values: CDR1 SEHNR, CDR2 FQNEAQ (reference sequence). Trimming removed 5 bases at V and 0 bases at J, with 20 bases between. The CDR3 DNA follows: TGTGCCAGCAGCCGACGGATACAGGACGTGAGCTCCTACGAGCAGTACTTC. Its protein product is CASSRRIQDVSSYEQYF.

The V call is TRBV6-2 or TRBV6-3, the J call TRBJ2-5; 8 positions agree with TRBD2. This CDR3 comprises 16 residues. CDR1 and CDR2 from the germline V gene are MNHEY and SVGEGT. V was clipped by 0 bases and J by 2 bases; unmatched bases: 5. The CDR3 loop is CASSYSERGPQETQYF. The CDR3, as DNA: TGTGCCAGCAGTTACTCTGAGCGGGGGCCTCAAGAGACCCAGTACTTC.

The chain recombines TRBV5-1 with TRBJ1-1, with D possibly TRBD1 on 5 matching bases. Trimming took 0 bases from V and 4 from J, leaving 13 bases between them. The V gene's germline CDR1 is SGHRS and CDR2 YFSETQ. This CDR3 comprises 15 residues. CDR3 in amino acids: CASSLVGGAVTEAFF. CDR3 sequence (DNA): TGCGCCAGCAGCTTGGTAGGCGGGGCGGTCACTGAAGCTTTCTTT.

This clonotype has at least ten counts. V usage is TRBV28 and J usage is TRBJ2-1; possibly TRBD2 for D (5 bases). The CDR3 loop spans 13 amino acids. From germline, CDR1 is MDHEN and CDR2 SYDVKM. Trimming pared 5 bases from V and 9 bases from J, leaving 14 bases between. The CDR3 coding sequence is TGTGCCAGCAGTCGGCTAGCAGATCCTGAGCAGTTCTTC. Its translation is CASSRLADPEQFF.

This chain joins TRBV6-2 or TRBV6-3 and TRBJ2-7; D unclear. The CDR3 covers 12 residues. Germline V gene sequence: CDR1 MNHEY, CDR2 SVGEGT. Trimming pared 6 bases from V and 6 bases from J, leaving 12 bases between. The CDR3 here is CASRTFGSEQYF. CDR3 DNA: TGTGCCAGCAGAACCTTCGGGTCCGAGCAGTACTTC.

This clonotype was counted only a few times. The chain employs TRBV6-1 and TRBJ2-4; no clear D. V shed 8 bases and J shed 1 base, with 9 bases lying between them. CDR3 length: 13 residues. CDR1 is MNHNS, CDR2 SASEGT, per germline. CDR3 residues: CASVGVAKNIQYF. The CDR3 nucleotides read TGTGCCAGCGTGGGCGTTGCCAAAAACATTCAGTACTTC.

V usage is TRBV4-3 and J usage is TRBJ2-3, with 7 bases lining up with TRBD2. This CDR3 is built from 17 residues. Germline trimming cut 0 bases from V and 8 bases from J; bases unmatched to any gene: 14. CDR1 LGHNA and CDR2 YSLEER come from the germline V gene. The CDR3 coding sequence is TGCGCCAGCAGCCAAGATGGACTAGTGGGGGGTCCGGTTACGCAGTATTTT. The encoded protein is CASSQDGLVGGPVTQYF.

This clonotype was observed many times. This chain connects TRBV4-1 to TRBJ2-7; 9 bases are shared with TRBD2. This CDR3 contains 15 residues. Germline loops: CDR1 MGHRA, CDR2 YSYEKL. The trim removed 3 bases at V and 4 bases at J, leaving 7 bases unmatched. The CDR3 DNA is TGCGCCAGCAGCCAGTGGCGGGGGGGTCGATACGAGCAGTACTTC. It is translated as CASSQWRGGRYEQYF.

The chain carries TRBV7-9 and TRBJ1-1; 7 bases line up with TRBD1. CDR3 length: 14 amino acids. CDR1 and CDR2 (germline): SEHNR, FQNEAQ (reference sequence). The V segment lost 8 bases and the J segment 4 bases; nucleotides outside the gene matches: 10. CDR3 DNA sequence: TGTGCCAGCGGCCTCCGGGCAGGGGGCACTGAAGCTTTCTTT. Translation: CASGLRAGGTEAFF.

J is TRBJ2-3 and V is TRBV4-2; D gene uncertain. The CDR3 sequence is 15 residues long. Trimming pared 0 bases from V and 5 bases from J, leaving 12 bases between. Germline V gives CDR1 LGHNA, CDR2 YNFKEQ. The CDR3: CASSQDLVVGDTQYF. The CDR3 bases are TGTGCCAGCAGCCAAGATTTAGTTGTCGGAGATACGCAGTATTTT.

This clonotype turned up a few times. This chain joins TRBV7-9 and TRBJ1-5, with D unclear. Germline CDR1 and CDR2: SEHNR and FQNEAQ (reference sequence). The CDR3 length is 15 residues. Between the trimmed V and J ends, which lost 6 bases and 3 bases, there was a span of 15 bases. The CDR3 DNA reads TGTGCCAGCAGTTCAGGAAATTATTACAATCAGCCCCAGCATTTT. It specifies CASSSGNYYNQPQHF. The full variable domain, with the rest looked up from reference TRBV7-9 and TRBJ1-5, is DTGVSQNPRHKITKRGQNVTFRCDPISEHNRLYWYRQTLGQGPEFLTYFQNEAQLEKSRLLSDRFSAERPKGSFSTLEIQRTEQGDSAMYLCASSSGNYYNQPQHFGDGTRLSIL.

This chain connects TRBV4-3 to TRBJ2-1, with a possible D match to TRBD2 (6 bases). CDR1 is LGHNA, CDR2 YSLEER, per germline. The V end lost 1 base, the J end lost 10 bases, and 17 bases lay between the germline ends. The CDR3 length is 15 residues. CDR3 DNA sequence: TGCGCCAGCAGCCAAGTCGCGGGGCGTTACGTCGAGCAGTTCTTC. Its protein product is CASSQVAGRYVEQFF.

This clonotype was seen more than once but under ten times. The chain is built from TRBV28 and TRBJ2-3, with D uncertain. V lost 2 bases, J lost 1 base, and 10 bases lay in between. The CDR3 sequence is 15 residues long. Germline CDR1 is MDHEN and CDR2 is SYDVKM. The CDR3 protein is CASSLQDLRTDTQYF. In DNA, the CDR3 is TGTGCCAGCAGTTTACAGGACCTACGCACAGATACGCAGTATTTT.

The V call is TRBV29-1, the J call TRBJ2-7; D call uncertain. The CDR3 length is 13 residues. In germline, CDR1 is SQVTM, CDR2 ANQGSEA. The V end lost 4 bases, the J end lost 1 base, and 11 bases lay between the germline ends. The CDR3, as DNA: TGCAGCGTTGGAGATTCCTGGTCCTACGAGCAGTACTTC. Protein product: CSVGDSWSYEQYF.

This clonotype was counted between two and nine times. The J gene is TRBJ2-2, the V gene TRBV7-9; 7 bases are a match to TRBD1. This CDR3 has 15 residues. V dropped 5 bases and J dropped 3; count of bases not matched to a gene: 6. The germline V gene encodes CDR1 SEHNR and CDR2 FQNEAQ (reference sequence). The CDR3 region is CASSPDRAYTGELFF. The CDR3 coding sequence is TGTGCCAGCAGCCCCGACAGGGCTTACACCGGGGAGCTGTTTTTT. The whole variable domain, remainder taken from reference TRBV7-9 and TRBJ2-2, is DTGVSQNPRHKITKRGQNVTFRCDPISEHNRLYWYRQTLGQGPEFLTYFQNEAQLEKSRLLSDRFSAERPKGSFSTLEIQRTEQGDSAMYLCASSPDRAYTGELFFGEGSRLTVL.